The entry below gives a single T cell receptor (beta chain) sequence along with its context. Under the authors' procedure: By means of reference gene primer amplification, nucleated cell counts were estimated. Measured with immunoSEQ multiplex PCR; TCRdb has only the in-frame clones, and not every one. V and J calls and clone size are copied from that table; D and trimming were computed from the DNA. The sample consists of 350,000 to 450,000 clones, 89% of them appearing once. The data originate from a study of blood T cell repertoires in COVID-19. Study details: Specimens from acute and convalescent COVID-19 originated in the United States, Italy and Spain. The analysed material was cDNA or gDNA that came from T cells, B-cell-depleted T cells, or PBMCs.

The germline CDR1 and CDR2 sequences are GTSNPN and SVGIG (reference sequence). Trimming removed 0 bases from V and 5 bases from J; junction bases left unmatched: 7. The CDR3 contains 16 residues. The material sequenced was peripheral blood. The sequence came from a middle-aged man with acute or convalescent COVID-19. The chain employs TRBV30 and TRBJ1-5; 10 bases fit TRBD1. As DNA, the CDR3 is TGTGCCTGGAGTGTACTGGCCGGGACAGGGGATCAGCCCCAGCATTTT. It is translated as CAWSVLAGTGDQPQHF.